Below, 30 T cell receptor beta chains from the same sample are listed, as sequenced in a study of T-cell reconstitution after alpha-beta-depleted transplantation in children. As it was prepared, the TCRbeta library received unique molecular identifiers. TCRdb re-called the PCR reads through MiXCR, storing one row per CDR3 protein. The table shows approximately 47,000 distinct CDR3 sequences, with about 47% occurring only once. The source material was peripheral blood, sampled before TCRalphabeta/CD19-depleted stem cell transplant. The receptors shown here come from a boy younger than two with SCID, due to receive a stem cell transplant.

The chain uses TRBV7-2 and TRBJ2-3, with no clear D. V shed 5 bases and J shed 6 bases, with 6 bases lying between them. This CDR3 is 11 amino acids long. From germline, CDR1 is SGHTA and CDR2 FQGNSA. The CDR3 protein is CASSPKDTQYF. DNA for the CDR3: TGTGCCAGCAGCCCTAAGGATACGCAGTATTTT.

The gene calls are TRBV6-1 and TRBJ1-6; D perhaps matches TRBD1 (6 bases). The CDR3 totals 14 residues. V shed 4 bases and J shed 7 bases, with 11 bases lying between them. Germline values: CDR1 MNHNS, CDR2 SASEGT. The CDR3 coding sequence is TGTGCCAGCAGTGCCTTTGACAGGAATTCACCCCTCCACTTT. Its translation: CASSAFDRNSPLHF.

The chain has TRBV20-1 and TRBJ2-7, with TRBD1 matching over 10 bases. Trimming cost V 3 bases and J 2 bases; bases outside gene matches: 7. Germline V CDR1 and CDR2: DFQATT, SNEGSKA (reference sequence). The CDR3 runs 15 residues. The CDR3 sequence: CSASDGQGVTYEQYF. CDR3 in DNA: TGCAGTGCTAGTGACGGACAGGGGGTAACCTACGAGCAGTACTTC.

The V gene is TRBV12-3 or TRBV12-4, the J gene TRBJ2-5, with 7 nucleotides matching TRBD1. J was trimmed by 5 bases and V by 5 bases; bases with no gene match: 14. There are 16 residues in the CDR3. CDR3 region: CASSRVLGDRGETQYF. The CDR3 DNA is TGTGCCAGCAGTAGGGTGCTTGGGGACAGAGGGGAGACCCAGTACTTC.

This rearrangement joins TRBV5-1 to TRBJ2-2, with D unresolved. Germline-derived CDR1 and CDR2 are SGHRS and YFSETQ. Trimming took off 0 bases at V and 1 base at J, with 16 bases between the two ends. The CDR3 length is 18 residues. The chain's CDR3 is CASSLAPLGSGNTGELFF. CDR3 DNA: TGCGCCAGCAGCTTGGCCCCCTTAGGGTCCGGGAACACCGGGGAGCTGTTTTTT.

V usage is TRBV6-5 and J usage is TRBJ1-1; 7 bases line up with TRBD1. Looked up from germline, CDR1 is MNHEY and CDR2 is SVGAGI. CDR3 length: 12 residues. J gave up 10 bases and V 8 bases, and 10 bases lay outside the gene matches. Here the CDR3 DNA reads TGTGCCAGCCATCGGGGCAGGGGGGCAGCTTTCTTT. Its protein is CASHRGRGAAFF.

This rearrangement joins TRBV10-3 to TRBJ1-5, with 8 bases identical to TRBD1. The ends lost 3 bases at V and 8 bases at J; junction bases unmatched: 12. The germline V gene encodes CDR1 ENHRY and CDR2 SYGVKD. CDR3 length equals 16 residues. The CDR3 sequence: CAISDTGPGGLKPQHF. CDR3 bases: TGTGCCATCAGTGACACCGGGCCAGGGGGCTTGAAGCCCCAGCATTTT.

This clonotype has a handful of counts. The chain links TRBV19 to TRBJ2-1, with D possibly being TRBD1 or TRBD2 (5 bases each). The V gene's germline CDR1 is LNHDA and CDR2 SQIVND (reference sequence). V gave up 7 bases and J gave up 5 bases, with 9 bases separating them. The CDR3 loop spans 12 amino acids. CDR3: CASTGTHNEQFF. The CDR3 bases are TGTGCCAGTACCGGGACCCACAATGAGCAGTTCTTC.

This clonotype occurred a few times. The rearrangement joins TRBV5-1 to TRBJ2-1; D may be TRBD1 or TRBD2 (5 bases each). Germline V gene data show CDR1 as SGHRS and CDR2 as YFSETQ. Deletions cut 0 bases from V and 6 bases from J, with 13 bases between. The CDR3 consists of 15 residues. The DNA of the CDR3 is TGCGCCAGCAGCTTGGACCGGGGCCTATCCAATGAGCAGTTCTTC. Protein: CASSLDRGLSNEQFF.

The chain links TRBV6-2 or TRBV6-3 to TRBJ1-2; perhaps TRBD1 as D (5 bases). Between the trimmed V and J ends, which lost 4 bases and 4 bases, there was a span of 13 bases. Germline-derived CDR1 and CDR2 are MNHEY and SVGEGT. The CDR3 has 14 amino acids. Here the CDR3 reads CASSLQAWGYGYTF. The CDR3 nucleotides are TGTGCCAGCAGTTTACAGGCTTGGGGCTATGGCTACACCTTC.

The V gene is TRBV7-8, the J gene TRBJ1-1, with 7 bases fitting TRBD1. The length of the CDR3 is 16 residues. J lost 0 bases, V lost 5 bases, and 9 bases had no gene match. Germline CDR1 reads SGHVS; CDR2 reads FQNEAQ. Here the CDR3 reads CASSRSGGRMNTEAFF. For the CDR3, the DNA is TGTGCCAGCAGCCGATCAGGGGGGCGAATGAACACTGAAGCTTTCTTT.

The CDR3 region is CASSVAPDSGATQYF. The CDR3, as DNA: TGTGCCAGCAGCGTAGCCCCGGATAGCGGAGCGACCCAGTACTTC. The chain employs TRBV9 and TRBJ2-5, with a tentative D call TRBD2 (6 bases). This CDR3 spans 15 amino acids. Trimming cost V 0 bases and J 7 bases, with 16 bases left between them. Per the germline V gene, CDR1 is SGDLS and CDR2 is YYNGEE.

The chain carries TRBV6-5 and TRBJ2-1; no definite D call. V was pared by 4 bases and J by 4 bases, with 14 bases between. The V gene's germline CDR1 is MNHEY and CDR2 SVGAGI. The CDR3 runs 15 residues. CDR3 coding DNA: TGTGCCAGCAGTTCTTTTCGGTCGAATTACAATGAGCAGTTCTTC. This gives the protein CASSSFRSNYNEQFF.

V and J are TRBV14 and TRBJ2-5; no reliable D call. V was trimmed by 5 bases and J by 5 bases, leaving 6 bases between them. The CDR3 has 11 residues. Germline CDR1 and CDR2: SGHDN and FVKESK. CDR3 residues: CASSSGETQYF. CDR3 in DNA: TGTGCCAGCAGCTCCGGGGAGACCCAGTACTTC.

This clonotype has a count of ten or more. The V call is TRBV7-2, the J call TRBJ2-3; D is possibly TRBD1 or TRBD2 (5 bases each). The CDR3 is 13 residues long. CDR1 is SGHTA and CDR2 is FQGNSA in the germline V gene. With 1 base removed from V and 4 bases from J, the gap between germline ends came to 6 bases. The CDR3 DNA follows: TGTGCCAGCAGCTTAGTGGGGGCAGATACGCAGTATTTT. Encoded protein: CASSLVGADTQYF.

This chain links TRBV19 with TRBJ2-3; D gene ambiguous. CDR1 and CDR2 from the germline V gene are LNHDA and SQIVND (reference sequence). V lost 5 bases, J lost 3 bases, and 9 bases lay in between. The CDR3 spans 13 residues. Here the CDR3 DNA reads TGTGCCAGTAGTCGTCTTAATACAGATACGCAGTATTTT. This sequence encodes CASSRLNTDTQYF.

As regards this clonotype: This could be a read error, since a much larger clone is one nucleotide away. This rearrangement joins TRBV20-1 to TRBJ1-4; no clear D gene. CDR1 is DFQATT, CDR2 SNEGSKA, per germline (reference sequence). This CDR3 has 12 residues. The DNA for the CDR3 is TGCAATGCTAGATTGGAAAATGAAAAACTGTTTTTT. It codes for CNARLENEKLFF.

This clonotype appeared once. The gene calls are TRBV12-3 or TRBV12-4 and TRBJ1-2; D gene ambiguous. The CDR3 spans 13 residues. Trimming pared 6 bases from V and 0 bases from J, leaving 8 bases between. CDR3 loop: CASSPPANYGYTF. CDR3 in DNA: TGTGCCAGCAGCCCACCAGCTAACTATGGCTACACCTTC.

This clonotype has a handful of counts. The chain employs TRBV6-5 and TRBJ2-7, with D maybe TRBD1 (6 bases). Trimming removed 4 bases at V and 3 bases at J, with 13 bases between. Germline V gene data show CDR1 as MNHEY and CDR2 as SVGAGI. CDR3 length equals 14 residues. The CDR3 sequence: CASSSSGTNYEQYF. CDR3 coding DNA: TGTGCCAGCAGTTCATCCGGGACAAACTACGAGCAGTACTTC.

This chain joins TRBV5-1 and TRBJ2-1, with D perhaps TRBD1 (6 bases). The germline gives CDR1 SGHRS, CDR2 YFSETQ. Deletions cut 2 bases from V and 0 bases from J, with 12 bases between. This CDR3 spans 16 amino acids. This CDR3 is CASSFDRTGSYNEQFF. The CDR3 DNA reads as TGCGCCAGCAGCTTCGACAGGACGGGCTCCTACAATGAGCAGTTCTTC. The full variable domain, completed using reference TRBV5-1 and TRBJ2-1, is KAGVTQTPRYLIKTRGQQVTLSCSPISGHRSVSWYQQTPGQGLQFLFEYFSETQRNKGNFPGRFSGRQFSNSRSEMNVSTLELGDSALYLCASSFDRTGSYNEQFFGPGTRLTVL.

This chain uses TRBV4-2 with TRBJ2-7, with unresolved D. Germline values: CDR1 LGHNA, CDR2 YNFKEQ. V was pared by 1 base and J by 1 base, with 14 bases between. This CDR3 contains 16 residues. CDR3 region: CASSQAAYDGSYEQYF. CDR3 nucleotides: TGTGCCAGCAGCCAAGCAGCTTACGACGGATCCTACGAGCAGTACTTC.

The rearrangement links TRBV29-1 to TRBJ2-1; possibly TRBD1 for D (5 bases). Trimming removed 2 bases at V and 12 bases at J, with 17 bases between. Per germline, CDR1 SQVTM and CDR2 ANQGSEA. The CDR3 has 13 residues. This CDR3 reads CSVELSTLDMQFF. Here the CDR3 DNA reads TGCAGCGTTGAATTAAGTACACTGGACATGCAGTTCTTC.

This chain uses TRBV12-3 or TRBV12-4 with TRBJ1-5, with a possible D match to TRBD1 (6 bases). This CDR3 is built from 13 residues. Trimming stripped 0 bases from V and 10 bases from J, with 10 bases between. The CDR3 region has the DNA TGTGCCAGCAGTTTAGCAGGGGGTCACCCCCAGCATTTT. As protein: CASSLAGGHPQHF.

This clonotype was observed a handful of times. The V and J genes are TRBV29-1 and TRBJ2-3; no definite D call. The germline gives CDR1 SQVTM, CDR2 ANQGSEA. Trimming left V 7 bases short and J 2 bases short, with 10 bases between. The CDR3 length is 12 residues. CDR3: CSAYRTTDTQYF. The CDR3 nucleotides read TGCAGCGCCTACAGAACCACAGATACGCAGTATTTT.

This clonotype was seen a handful of times. J is TRBJ2-7 and V is TRBV20-1, with 8 bases that match TRBD1. Trimming removed 6 bases from V and 3 bases from J; junction bases left unmatched: 1. The CDR3 sequence is 11 residues long. In germline, CDR1 is DFQATT, CDR2 SNEGSKA (reference sequence). In DNA form, the CDR3 reads TGCAGTGCAGGACAGGGCTACGAGCAGTACTTC. Encoded protein: CSAGQGYEQYF.

This clonotype was seen a few times. The chain has TRBV11-1 and TRBJ1-6; TRBD1 aligns across 7 bases. The V and J ends lost 2 bases and 7 bases, in that order; junction bases with no gene match: 14. The CDR3 extends over 18 amino acids. Germline values: CDR1 SGHAT, CDR2 FQDESV (reference sequence). CDR3 in DNA: TGTGCCAGCAGCTTATCTTACAGGGGTCCCACCGGAAATTCACCCCTCCACTTT. Translating gives CASSLSYRGPTGNSPLHF. The entire variable domain, with the rest obtained from reference TRBV11-1 and TRBJ1-6, is as follows: EAEVAQSPRYKITEKSQAVAFWCDPISGHATLYWYRQILGQGPELLVQFQDESVVDDSQLPKDRFSAERLKGVDSTLKIQPAELGDSAMYLCASSLSYRGPTGNSPLHFGNGTRLTVT.

The V gene is TRBV20-1, the J gene TRBJ2-4; D not resolved. Between the trimmed V and J ends, which lost 0 bases and 0 bases, there was a span of 9 bases. The CDR3 sequence is 15 residues long. The germline V gene encodes CDR1 DFQATT and CDR2 SNEGSKA (reference sequence). The DNA for the CDR3 is TGCAGTGCTAGAGATTTCACCGGAGCCAAAAACATTCAGTACTTC. Its translation is CSARDFTGAKNIQYF.

This sequence joins TRBV4-2 and TRBJ2-1; tentative D call: TRBD2 (6 bases). Germline V lookup: CDR1 LGHNA, CDR2 YNFKEQ. Trimming took 1 base from V and 8 from J, leaving 12 bases between them. There are 14 residues in the CDR3. CDR3 sequence: CASSQVSGLDEQFF. For the CDR3, the DNA is TGTGCCAGCAGCCAAGTATCGGGACTCGATGAGCAGTTCTTC.

The chain couples TRBV5-1 to TRBJ1-1, with D tentatively TRBD1 (5 bases). V was pared by 1 base and J by 5 bases, with 15 bases between. CDR1 and CDR2 (germline): SGHRS, YFSETQ. The length of the CDR3 is 15 residues. The CDR3 sequence is CASSLFGGPGTEAFF. The DNA for the CDR3 is TGCGCCAGCAGCTTGTTTGGGGGACCCGGGACTGAAGCTTTCTTT. The entire variable domain, with the rest obtained from reference TRBV5-1 and TRBJ1-1, is as follows: KAGVTQTPRYLIKTRGQQVTLSCSPISGHRSVSWYQQTPGQGLQFLFEYFSETQRNKGNFPGRFSGRQFSNSRSEMNVSTLELGDSALYLCASSLFGGPGTEAFFGQGTRLTVV.

This chain links TRBV28 with TRBJ1-1; D ambiguous. Germline lookup yields CDR1 MDHEN and CDR2 SYDVKM. V lost 3 bases, J lost 0 bases, and 5 bases lay in between. CDR3 length equals 13 residues. Written as DNA, the CDR3 is TGTGCCAGCAGTTTCTTACTGAACACTGAAGCTTTCTTT. It is translated as CASSFLLNTEAFF.